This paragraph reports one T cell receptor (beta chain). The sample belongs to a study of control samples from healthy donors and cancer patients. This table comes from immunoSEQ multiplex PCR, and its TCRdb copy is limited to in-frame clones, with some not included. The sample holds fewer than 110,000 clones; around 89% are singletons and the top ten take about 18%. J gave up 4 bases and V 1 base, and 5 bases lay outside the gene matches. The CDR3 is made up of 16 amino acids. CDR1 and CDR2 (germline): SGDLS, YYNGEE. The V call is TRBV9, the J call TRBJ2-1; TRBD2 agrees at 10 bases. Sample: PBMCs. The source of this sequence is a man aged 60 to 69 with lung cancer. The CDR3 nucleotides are TGTGCCAGCAGCGTAATGGGGACTAGCGATTACAATGAGCAGTTCTTC. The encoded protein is CASSVMGTSDYNEQFF.